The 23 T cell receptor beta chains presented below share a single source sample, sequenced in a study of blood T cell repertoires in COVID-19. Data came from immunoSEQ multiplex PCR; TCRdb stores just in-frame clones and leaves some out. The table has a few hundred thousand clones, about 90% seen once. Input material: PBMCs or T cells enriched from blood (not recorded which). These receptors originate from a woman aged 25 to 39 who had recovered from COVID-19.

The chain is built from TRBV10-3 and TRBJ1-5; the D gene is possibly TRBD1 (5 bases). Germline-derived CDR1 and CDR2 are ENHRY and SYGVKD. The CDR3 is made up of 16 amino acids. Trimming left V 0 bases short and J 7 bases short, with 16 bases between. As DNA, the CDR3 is TGTGCCATCAGTGAGTCGGTAGCAGGGACTGAACAGCCCCAGCATTTT. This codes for CAISESVAGTEQPQHF.

The DNA of the CDR3 is TGTGCCAGCAGCCAGGGTTGGGGTGACTACGAGCAGTACTTC. It translates to CASSQGWGDYEQYF. This rearrangement joins TRBV5-6 to TRBJ2-7; D is possibly TRBD1 (5 bases). Looked up from germline, CDR1 is SGHDT and CDR2 is YYEEEE. Trimming took off 4 bases at V and 3 bases at J, with 14 bases between the two ends. This CDR3 contains 14 residues.

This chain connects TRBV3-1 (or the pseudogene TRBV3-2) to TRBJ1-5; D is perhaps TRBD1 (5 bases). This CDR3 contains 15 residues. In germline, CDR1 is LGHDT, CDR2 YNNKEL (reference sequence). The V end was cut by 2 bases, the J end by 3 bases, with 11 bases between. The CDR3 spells CASSQSQGYNQPQHF. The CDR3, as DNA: TGTGCCAGCAGCCAAAGTCAGGGTTACAATCAGCCCCAGCATTTT.

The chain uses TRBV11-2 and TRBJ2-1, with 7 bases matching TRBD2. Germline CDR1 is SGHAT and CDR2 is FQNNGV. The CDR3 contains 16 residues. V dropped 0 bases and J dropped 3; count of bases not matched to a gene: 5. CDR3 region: CASSLDSSGYYNEQFF. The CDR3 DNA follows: TGTGCCAGCAGCTTAGATTCTAGCGGTTACTACAATGAGCAGTTCTTC.

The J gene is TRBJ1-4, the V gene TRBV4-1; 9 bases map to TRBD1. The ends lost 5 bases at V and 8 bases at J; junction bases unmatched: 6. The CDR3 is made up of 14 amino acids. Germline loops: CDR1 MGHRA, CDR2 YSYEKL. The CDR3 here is CASSGGTGREKLFF. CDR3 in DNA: TGCGCCAGCAGCGGGGGGACAGGGCGGGAAAAACTGTTTTTT.

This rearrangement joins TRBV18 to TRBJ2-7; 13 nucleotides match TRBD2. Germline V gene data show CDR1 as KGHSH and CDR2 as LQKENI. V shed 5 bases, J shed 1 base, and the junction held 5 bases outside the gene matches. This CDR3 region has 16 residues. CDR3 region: CASSRTSGGVSYEQYF. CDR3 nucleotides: TGTGCCAGCTCAAGGACTAGCGGGGGCGTATCCTACGAGCAGTACTTC.

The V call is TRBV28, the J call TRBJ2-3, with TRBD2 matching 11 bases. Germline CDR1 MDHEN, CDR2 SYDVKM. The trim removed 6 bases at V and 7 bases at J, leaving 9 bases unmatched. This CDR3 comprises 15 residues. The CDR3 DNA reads TGTGCCAGCAGCCTAGCGGCTAGCGGGAGGAATACGCAGTATTTT. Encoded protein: CASSLAASGRNTQYF.

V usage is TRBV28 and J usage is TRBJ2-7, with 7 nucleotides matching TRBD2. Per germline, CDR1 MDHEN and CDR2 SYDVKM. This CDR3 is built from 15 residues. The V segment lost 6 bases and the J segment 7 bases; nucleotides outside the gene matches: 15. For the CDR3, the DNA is TGTGCCAGCAGACCCTTGGGATCCGCCGGGGGGGAGCAGTACTTC. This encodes CASRPLGSAGGEQYF.

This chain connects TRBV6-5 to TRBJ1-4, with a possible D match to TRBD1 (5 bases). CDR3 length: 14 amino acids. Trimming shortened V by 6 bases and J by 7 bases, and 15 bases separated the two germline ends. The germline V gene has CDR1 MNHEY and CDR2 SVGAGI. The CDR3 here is CASRVTGGSEKLFF. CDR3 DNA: TGTGCCAGCAGAGTCACAGGAGGGAGTGAAAAACTGTTTTTT.

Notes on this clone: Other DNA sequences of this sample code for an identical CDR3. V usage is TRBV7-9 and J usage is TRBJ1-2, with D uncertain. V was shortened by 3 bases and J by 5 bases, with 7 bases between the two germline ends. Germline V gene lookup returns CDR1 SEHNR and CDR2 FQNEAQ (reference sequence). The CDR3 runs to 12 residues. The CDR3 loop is CASSFVGYGYTF. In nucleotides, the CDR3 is TGTGCCAGCAGCTTCGTCGGGTATGGCTACACCTTC.

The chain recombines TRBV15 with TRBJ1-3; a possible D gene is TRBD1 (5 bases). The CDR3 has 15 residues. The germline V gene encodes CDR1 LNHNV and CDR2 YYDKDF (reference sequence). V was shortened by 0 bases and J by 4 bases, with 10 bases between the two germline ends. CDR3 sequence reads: CATSRDRRAGNTIYF. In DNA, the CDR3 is TGTGCCACCAGCAGAGATCGCAGGGCCGGAAACACCATATATTTT.

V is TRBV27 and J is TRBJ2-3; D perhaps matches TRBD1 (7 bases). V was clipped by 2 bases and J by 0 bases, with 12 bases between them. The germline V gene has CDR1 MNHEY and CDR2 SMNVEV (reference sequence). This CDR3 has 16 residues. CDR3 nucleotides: TGTGCCAGCAGTTTAGCAGGGGGGATTAGCACAGATACGCAGTATTTT. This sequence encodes CASSLAGGISTDTQYF.

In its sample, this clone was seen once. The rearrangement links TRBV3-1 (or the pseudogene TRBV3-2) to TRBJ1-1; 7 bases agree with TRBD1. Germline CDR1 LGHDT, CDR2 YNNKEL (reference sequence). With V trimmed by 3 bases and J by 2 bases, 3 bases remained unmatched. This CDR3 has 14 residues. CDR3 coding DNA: TGTGCCAGCAGCCAGGGACAGTTAAACACTGAAGCTTTCTTT. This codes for CASSQGQLNTEAFF.

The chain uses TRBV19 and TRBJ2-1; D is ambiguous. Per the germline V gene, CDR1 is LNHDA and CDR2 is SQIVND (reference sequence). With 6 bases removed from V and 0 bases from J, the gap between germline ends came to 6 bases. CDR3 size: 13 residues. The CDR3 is CASRMSSYNEQFF. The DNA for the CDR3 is TGTGCCAGTAGGATGAGCTCCTACAATGAGCAGTTCTTC. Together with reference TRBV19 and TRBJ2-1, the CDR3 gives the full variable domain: DGGITQSPKYLFRKEGQNVTLSCEQNLNHDAMYWYRQDPGQGLRLIYYSQIVNDFQKGDIAEGYSVSREKKESFPLTVTSAQKNPTAFYLCASRMSSYNEQFFGPGTRLTVL.

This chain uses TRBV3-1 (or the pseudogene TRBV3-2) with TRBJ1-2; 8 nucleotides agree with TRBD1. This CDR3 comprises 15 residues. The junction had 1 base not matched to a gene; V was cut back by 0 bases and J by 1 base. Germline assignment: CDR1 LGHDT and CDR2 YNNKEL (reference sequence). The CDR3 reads CASSQDRGRNYGYTF. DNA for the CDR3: TGTGCCAGCAGCCAAGACAGGGGGCGTAACTATGGCTACACCTTC.

The CDR3 DNA reads TGTGCCAGCAGTGGAGCGTTGGGGAGGACTGAAGCTTTCTTT. Translated: CASSGALGRTEAFF. The rearrangement joins TRBV2 to TRBJ1-1; D is uncertain. Trimming shortened V by 4 bases and J by 5 bases, and 14 bases separated the two germline ends. The CDR3 sequence is 14 residues long. The germline V gene encodes CDR1 SNHLY and CDR2 FYNNEI.

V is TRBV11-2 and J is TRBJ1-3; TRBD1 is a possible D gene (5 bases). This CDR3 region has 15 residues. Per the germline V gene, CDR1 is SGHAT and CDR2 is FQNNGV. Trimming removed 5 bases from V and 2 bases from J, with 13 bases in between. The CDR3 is CASSLKGATGNTIYF. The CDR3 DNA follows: TGTGCCAGCAGCCTAAAAGGGGCAACTGGAAACACCATATATTTT.

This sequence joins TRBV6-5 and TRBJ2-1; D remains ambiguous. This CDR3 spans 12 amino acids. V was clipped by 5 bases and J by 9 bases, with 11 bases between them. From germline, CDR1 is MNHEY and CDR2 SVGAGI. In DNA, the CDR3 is TGTGCCAGCAGTACCCCCGGGTCTGAGCAGTTCTTC. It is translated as CASSTPGSEQFF.

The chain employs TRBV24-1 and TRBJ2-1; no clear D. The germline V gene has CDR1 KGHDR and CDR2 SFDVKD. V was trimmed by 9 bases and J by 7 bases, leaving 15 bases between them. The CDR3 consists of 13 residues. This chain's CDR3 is CATQANSLNEQFF. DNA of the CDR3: TGTGCCACCCAAGCCAACAGTTTGAATGAGCAGTTCTTC.

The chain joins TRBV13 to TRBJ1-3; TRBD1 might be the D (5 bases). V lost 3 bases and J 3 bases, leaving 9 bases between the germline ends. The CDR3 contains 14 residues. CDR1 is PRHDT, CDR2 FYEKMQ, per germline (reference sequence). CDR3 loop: CASSFQGGGNTIYF. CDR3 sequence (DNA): TGTGCCAGCAGCTTCCAGGGAGGTGGAAACACCATATATTTT.

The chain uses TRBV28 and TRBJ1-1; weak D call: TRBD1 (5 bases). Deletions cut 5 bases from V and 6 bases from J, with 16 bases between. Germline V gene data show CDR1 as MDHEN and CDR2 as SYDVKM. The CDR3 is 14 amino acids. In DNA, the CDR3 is TGTGCCAGCAGTGCCGGGGGGAAGTGGGCTGAAGCTTTCTTT. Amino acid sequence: CASSAGGKWAEAFF. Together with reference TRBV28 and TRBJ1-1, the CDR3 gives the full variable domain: DVKVTQSSRYLVKRTGEKVFLECVQDMDHENMFWYRQDPGLGLRLIYFSYDVKMKEKGDIPEGYSVSREKKERFSLILESASTNQTSMYLCASSAGGKWAEAFFGQGTRLTVV.

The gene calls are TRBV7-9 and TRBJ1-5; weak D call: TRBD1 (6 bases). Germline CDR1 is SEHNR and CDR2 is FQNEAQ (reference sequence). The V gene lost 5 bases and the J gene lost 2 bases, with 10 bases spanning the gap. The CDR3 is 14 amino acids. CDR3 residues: CASSAQGGNQPQHF. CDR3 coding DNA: TGTGCCAGCAGCGCACAGGGTGGCAATCAGCCCCAGCATTTT. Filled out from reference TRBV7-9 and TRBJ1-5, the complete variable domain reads DTGVSQNPRHKITKRGQNVTFRCDPISEHNRLYWYRQTLGQGPEFLTYFQNEAQLEKSRLLSDRFSAERPKGSFSTLEIQRTEQGDSAMYLCASSAQGGNQPQHFGDGTRLSIL.

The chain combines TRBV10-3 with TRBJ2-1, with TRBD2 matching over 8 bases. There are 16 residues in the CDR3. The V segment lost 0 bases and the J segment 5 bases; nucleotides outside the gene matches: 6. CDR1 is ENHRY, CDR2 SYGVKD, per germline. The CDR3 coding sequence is TGTGCCATCAGTGAGTCTTACGGGGGGGCCAACAATGAGCAGTTCTTC. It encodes CAISESYGGANNEQFF.